The sequence of this TCR beta chain was determined in a study of cytomegalovirus exposure and HLA in healthy donors. Study-wide context: A subsequent analysis stated that the roughly 130 validation repertoires were run on the same platform as the roughly 710 first-cohort repertoires.

Repertoires were generated with immunoSEQ multiplex PCR, while TCRdb's copy carries only in-frame clones and drops some. The sample contains about 190,000 clones, about 80% of which appear only once. Remarks on this clone: What it binds is unknown.

The germline CDR1 and CDR2 sequences are MNHEY and SVGAGI. Trimming took 6 bases from V and 3 from J; bases not matched to a gene: 7. The CDR3 extends over 15 amino acids. Study-level points and caveats: As confirmed in vitro, a few CMV-associated chains were specific for CMV antigens. The study listed under 200 cytomegalovirus-associated TCR beta chains. TCR clusters originating in the first cohort tended to co-occur in the 110 or so validation repertoires, according to a later analysis.

The sample taken for sequencing was PBMCs. This clonotype was obtained from a woman younger than 35 in good health and CMV-seropositive. V and J are TRBV6-5 and TRBJ1-5; 8 bases are shared with TRBD1. This chain's CDR3 is CASRLTGVSNQPQHF. The CDR3 DNA reads as TGTGCCAGCAGACTGACAGGGGTCTCCAATCAGCCCCAGCATTTT.